This T cell receptor beta chain was sequenced for a study of post-analysis software for immune sequencing data. Study-level points and caveats: Roughly 5 TRBV segments (TRBV5-6, TRBV5-1 and TRBV20-1 among them) occurred more frequently in patients than in controls.

Trimming shortened V by 3 bases and J by 0 bases, and 13 bases separated the two germline ends. Germline assignment: CDR1 DFQATT and CDR2 SNEGSKA (reference sequence). The CDR3 extends over 15 amino acids. Unique molecular identifiers had been added to the TCR beta cDNA libraries. The yield from approximately 1 to 10 million T cells was roughly 500,000 cDNA molecules in total. TCRdb re-called the PCR reads with MiXCR, one entry per CDR3 protein. The table includes about 540,000 distinct CDR3 sequences, around a third detected once. Details on this clonotype: Its antigen is not known.

Sample: blood. V gene TRBV20-1 combines with J gene TRBJ2-3; D unclear. This TCR was recovered from a girl younger than 18 with multiple sclerosis. This CDR3 reads CSASRRETSTDTQYF. The CDR3 DNA sequence: TGCAGTGCTAGCAGAAGGGAAACTAGCACAGATACGCAGTATTTT.